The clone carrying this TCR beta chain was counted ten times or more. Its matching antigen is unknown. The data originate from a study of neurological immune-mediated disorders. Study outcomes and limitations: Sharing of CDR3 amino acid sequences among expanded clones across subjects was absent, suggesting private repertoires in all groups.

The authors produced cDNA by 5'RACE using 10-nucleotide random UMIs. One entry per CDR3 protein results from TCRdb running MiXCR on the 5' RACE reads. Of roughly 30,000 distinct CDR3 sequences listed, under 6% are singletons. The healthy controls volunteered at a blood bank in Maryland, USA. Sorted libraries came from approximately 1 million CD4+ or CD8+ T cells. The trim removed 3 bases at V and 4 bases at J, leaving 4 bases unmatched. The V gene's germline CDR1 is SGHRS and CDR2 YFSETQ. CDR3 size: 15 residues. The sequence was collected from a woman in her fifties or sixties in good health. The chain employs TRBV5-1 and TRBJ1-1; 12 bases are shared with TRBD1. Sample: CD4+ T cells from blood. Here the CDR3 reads CASSSGQGAATEAFF. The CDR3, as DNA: TGCGCCAGCAGCTCGGGACAGGGGGCGGCCACTGAAGCTTTCTTT.